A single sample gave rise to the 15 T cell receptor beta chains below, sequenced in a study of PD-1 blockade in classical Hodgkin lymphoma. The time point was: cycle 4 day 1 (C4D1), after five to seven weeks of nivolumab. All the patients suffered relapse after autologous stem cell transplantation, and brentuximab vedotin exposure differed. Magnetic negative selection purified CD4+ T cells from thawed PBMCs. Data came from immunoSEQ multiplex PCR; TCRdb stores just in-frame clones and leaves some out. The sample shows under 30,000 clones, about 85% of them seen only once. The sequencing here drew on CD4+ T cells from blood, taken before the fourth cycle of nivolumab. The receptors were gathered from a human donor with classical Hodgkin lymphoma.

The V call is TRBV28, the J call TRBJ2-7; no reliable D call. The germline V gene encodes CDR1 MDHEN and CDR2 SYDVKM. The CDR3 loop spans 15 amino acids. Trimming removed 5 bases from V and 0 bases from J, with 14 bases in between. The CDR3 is CASSPNKRISYEQYF. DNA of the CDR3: TGTGCCAGCAGTCCGAACAAGCGCATCTCCTACGAGCAGTACTTC.

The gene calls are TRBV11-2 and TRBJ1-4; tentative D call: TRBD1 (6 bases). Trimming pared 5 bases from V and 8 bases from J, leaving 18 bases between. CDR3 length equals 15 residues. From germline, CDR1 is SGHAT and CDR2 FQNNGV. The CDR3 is CASSPSTGRGEKLFF. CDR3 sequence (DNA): TGTGCCAGCAGCCCCTCGACAGGCAGGGGCGAAAAACTGTTTTTT.

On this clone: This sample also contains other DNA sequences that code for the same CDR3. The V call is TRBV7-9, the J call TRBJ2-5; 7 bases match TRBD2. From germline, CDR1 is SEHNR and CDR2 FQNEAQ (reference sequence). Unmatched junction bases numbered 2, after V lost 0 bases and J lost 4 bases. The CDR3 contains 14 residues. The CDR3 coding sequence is TGTGCCAGCAGCTTAGCGGGAGGGGTAGAGACCCAGTACTTC. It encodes CASSLAGGVETQYF.

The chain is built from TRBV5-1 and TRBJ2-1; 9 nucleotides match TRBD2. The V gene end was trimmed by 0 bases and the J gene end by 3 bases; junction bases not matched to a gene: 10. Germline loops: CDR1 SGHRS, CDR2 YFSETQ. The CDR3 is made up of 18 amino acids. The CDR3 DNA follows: TGCGCCAGCAGCTTGGGGCTGGGTACTAGCGGGCTCTACAATGAGCAGTTCTTC. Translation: CASSLGLGTSGLYNEQFF.

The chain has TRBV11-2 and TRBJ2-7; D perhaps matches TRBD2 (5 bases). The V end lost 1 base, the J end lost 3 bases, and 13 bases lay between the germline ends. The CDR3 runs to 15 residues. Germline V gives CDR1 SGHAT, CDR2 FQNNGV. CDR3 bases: TGTGCCAGCAGCTTAGCATCGGACTCATACTACGAGCAGTACTTC. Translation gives CASSLASDSYYEQYF.

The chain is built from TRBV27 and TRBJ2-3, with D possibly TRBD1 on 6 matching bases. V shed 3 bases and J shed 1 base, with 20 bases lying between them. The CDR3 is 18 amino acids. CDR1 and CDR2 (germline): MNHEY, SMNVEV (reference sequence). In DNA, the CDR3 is TGTGCCAGCAGTTTTAGTTGGGAACCGGGACATCGCACAGATACGCAGTATTTT. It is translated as CASSFSWEPGHRTDTQYF.

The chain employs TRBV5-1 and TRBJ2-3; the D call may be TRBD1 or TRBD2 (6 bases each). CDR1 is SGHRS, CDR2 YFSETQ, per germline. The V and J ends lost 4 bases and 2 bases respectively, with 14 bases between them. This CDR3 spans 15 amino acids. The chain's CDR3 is CASSMGGQNTDTQYF. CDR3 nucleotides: TGCGCCAGCAGCATGGGAGGACAGAACACAGATACGCAGTATTTT. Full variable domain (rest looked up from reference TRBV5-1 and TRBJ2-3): KAGVTQTPRYLIKTRGQQVTLSCSPISGHRSVSWYQQTPGQGLQFLFEYFSETQRNKGNFPGRFSGRQFSNSRSEMNVSTLELGDSALYLCASSMGGQNTDTQYFGPGTRLTVL.

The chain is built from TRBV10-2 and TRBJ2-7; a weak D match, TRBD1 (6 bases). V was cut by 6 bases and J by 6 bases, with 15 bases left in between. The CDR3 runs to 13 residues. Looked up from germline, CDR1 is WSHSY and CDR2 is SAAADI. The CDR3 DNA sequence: TGCGCCAGCAGAATACGTGCAGGGGTCGAGCAGTACTTC. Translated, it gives CASRIRAGVEQYF.

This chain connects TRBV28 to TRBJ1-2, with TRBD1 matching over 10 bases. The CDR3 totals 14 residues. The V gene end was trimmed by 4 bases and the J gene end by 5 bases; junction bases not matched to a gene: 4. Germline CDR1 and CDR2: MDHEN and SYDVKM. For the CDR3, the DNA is TGTGCCAGCAGTTGGGGGGACAGGGGATATGGCTACACCTTC. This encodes CASSWGDRGYGYTF.

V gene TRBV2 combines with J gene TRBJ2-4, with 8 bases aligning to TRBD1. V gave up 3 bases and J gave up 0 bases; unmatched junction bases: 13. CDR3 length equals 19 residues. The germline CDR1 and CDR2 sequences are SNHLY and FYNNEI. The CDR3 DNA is TGTGCCAGCAGTGATTCCGGGACAGGAAGGGTGCTAGCCAAAAACATTCAGTACTTC. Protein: CASSDSGTGRVLAKNIQYF. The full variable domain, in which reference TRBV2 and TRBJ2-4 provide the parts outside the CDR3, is EPEVTQTPSHQVTQMGQEVILRCVPISNHLYFYWYRQILGQKVEFLVSFYNNEISEKSEIFDDQFSVERPDGSNFTLKIRSTKLEDSAMYFCASSDSGTGRVLAKNIQYFGAGTRLSVL.

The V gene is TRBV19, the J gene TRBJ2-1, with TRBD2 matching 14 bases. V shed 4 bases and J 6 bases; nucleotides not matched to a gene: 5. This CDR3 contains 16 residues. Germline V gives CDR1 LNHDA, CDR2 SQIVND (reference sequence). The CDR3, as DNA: TGTGCCAGTAGTAACTCGACTAGCGGGAGGGCCAATGAGCAGTTCTTC. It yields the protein CASSNSTSGRANEQFF. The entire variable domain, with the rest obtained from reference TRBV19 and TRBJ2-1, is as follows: DGGITQSPKYLFRKEGQNVTLSCEQNLNHDAMYWYRQDPGQGLRLIYYSQIVNDFQKGDIAEGYSVSREKKESFPLTVTSAQKNPTAFYLCASSNSTSGRANEQFFGPGTRLTVL.

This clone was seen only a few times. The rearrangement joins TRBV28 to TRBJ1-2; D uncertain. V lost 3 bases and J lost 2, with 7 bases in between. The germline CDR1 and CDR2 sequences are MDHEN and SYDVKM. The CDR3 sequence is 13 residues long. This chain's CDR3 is CASSFYTNYGYTF. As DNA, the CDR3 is TGTGCCAGCAGTTTTTACACGAACTATGGCTACACCTTC.

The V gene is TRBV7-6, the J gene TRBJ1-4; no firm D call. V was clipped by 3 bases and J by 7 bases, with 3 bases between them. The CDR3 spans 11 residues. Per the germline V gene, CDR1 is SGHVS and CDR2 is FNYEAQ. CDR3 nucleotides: TGTGCCAGCAGCTTCCTTGAAAAACTGTTTTTT. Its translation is CASSFLEKLFF.

Written as DNA, the CDR3 is TGTGCCAGCAGCCCTTGGGGACAGGGGACACAAGAGACCCAGTACTTC. Protein product: CASSPWGQGTQETQYF. This rearrangement joins TRBV11-2 to TRBJ2-5; 10 bases line up with TRBD1. The germline V gene encodes CDR1 SGHAT and CDR2 FQNNGV. CDR3 length equals 16 residues. V shed 5 bases and J 2 bases; nucleotides not matched to a gene: 8.

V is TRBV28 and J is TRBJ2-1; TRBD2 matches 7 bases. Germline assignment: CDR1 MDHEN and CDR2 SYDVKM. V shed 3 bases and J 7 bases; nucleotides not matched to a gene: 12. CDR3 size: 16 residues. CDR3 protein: CASSFSSGGLANEQFF. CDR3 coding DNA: TGTGCCAGCAGTTTCTCTTCGGGGGGATTGGCGAATGAGCAGTTCTTC.